The 32 T cell receptor beta chains below were found in one sample sequenced in a study of T cells in localized non-small cell lung cancer. Method: immunoSEQ multiplex PCR; TCRdb's copy keeps in-frame clones and lacks some. Of about 36,000 clones listed, 87% were seen once; the top ten hold under 8.5%. The sample here was peripheral blood, taken before any cancer treatment. All receptors derive from a woman aged 40-70 years with stage I lung adenocarcinoma.

This clone was found once. The chain couples TRBV29-1 to TRBJ2-3; 10 bases agree with TRBD2. The germline gives CDR1 SQVTM, CDR2 ANQGSEA. The CDR3 consists of 16 residues. V lost 5 bases to trimming and J lost 4 bases; unmatched junction nucleotides: 12. The CDR3 coding sequence is TGCAGCGTTCCAAAAACCAGCGGGGGGGCCGCAGATACGCAGTATTTT. Residues: CSVPKTSGGAADTQYF.

The V call is TRBV16, the J call TRBJ1-5, with 7 bases fitting TRBD1. Germline trimming cut 6 bases from V and 4 bases from J; bases unmatched to any gene: 9. Per the germline V gene, CDR1 is KGHSY and CDR2 is FQNENV. The CDR3 is 15 residues long. This chain's CDR3 is CASRPTNRGNQPQHF. DNA for the CDR3: TGTGCCAGCAGACCGACCAACAGGGGAAATCAGCCCCAGCATTTT.

This clone was detected only a few times. This chain links TRBV4-3 with TRBJ2-3, with unresolved D. V lost 1 base to trimming and J lost 4 bases, with 9 bases between them. CDR3 length: 14 residues. Germline lookup yields CDR1 LGHNA and CDR2 YSLEER. In DNA, the CDR3 is TGCGCCAGCAGCCAAGTATCGGTTTCAGATACGCAGTATTTT. Its translation is CASSQVSVSDTQYF.

The rearrangement links TRBV5-1 to TRBJ2-7; perhaps TRBD2 as D (7 bases). CDR1 is SGHRS and CDR2 is YFSETQ in the germline V gene. This CDR3 is built from 15 residues. V gave up 4 bases and J gave up 3 bases, with 17 bases separating them. The CDR3 is CASSPFGGANYEQYF. The CDR3 coding sequence is TGCGCCAGCAGCCCATTTGGGGGGGCAAACTACGAGCAGTACTTC.

The chain combines TRBV30 with TRBJ1-4; D might be TRBD1 (5 bases). Trimming left V 3 bases short and J 6 bases short, with 11 bases between. This CDR3 contains 13 residues. The germline V gene encodes CDR1 GTSNPN and CDR2 SVGIG (reference sequence). The CDR3 region is CAWSGGDHEKLFF. In nucleotides, the CDR3 is TGTGCCTGGAGCGGTGGGGACCATGAAAAACTGTTTTTT.

This chain uses TRBV5-1 with TRBJ2-1, with a possible D match to TRBD1 (6 bases). The CDR3 runs to 14 residues. V dropped 7 bases and J dropped 5 bases, with 16 bases sitting between them. CDR1 is SGHRS, CDR2 YFSETQ, per germline. CDR3 nucleotide sequence: TGCGCCAGCGTTCGGGACACCGGGGACAATGAGCAGTTCTTC. Amino acids: CASVRDTGDNEQFF.

This clone showed up just a few times. This rearrangement joins TRBV7-2 to TRBJ2-5; D ambiguous. The germline V gene has CDR1 SGHTA and CDR2 FQGNSA. Trimming cost V 2 bases and J 4 bases, with 11 bases left between them. The CDR3 runs to 14 residues. This chain's CDR3 is CASSLRRTVETQYF. As DNA, the CDR3 is TGTGCCAGCAGCTTACGACGGACCGTAGAGACCCAGTACTTC. The full variable domain, with the rest looked up from reference TRBV7-2 and TRBJ2-5, is GAGVSQSPSNKVTEKGKDVELRCDPISGHTALYWYRQSLGQGLEFLIYFQGNSAPDKSGLPSDRFSAERTGGSVSTLTIQRTQQEDSAVYLCASSLRRTVETQYFGPGTRLLVL.

This rearrangement joins TRBV5-1 to TRBJ1-1; TRBD1 is a possible D gene (6 bases). Looked up from germline, CDR1 is SGHRS and CDR2 is YFSETQ. This CDR3 contains 14 residues. Deletions cut 4 bases from V and 0 bases from J, with 10 bases between. In DNA form, the CDR3 reads TGCGCCAGCAGCCCAGGGACAATGAACACTGAAGCTTTCTTT. It translates to CASSPGTMNTEAFF.

As concerns this clone: This sample includes further DNA sequences coding for the same CDR3. The chain carries TRBV18 and TRBJ1-1; D uncertain. The germline CDR1 and CDR2 sequences are KGHSH and LQKENI. The CDR3 spans 14 residues. V was clipped by 3 bases and J by 1 base, with 9 bases between them. This CDR3 is CASSPQAGNTEAFF. CDR3 nucleotide sequence: TGTGCCAGCTCACCGCAGGCGGGGAACACTGAAGCTTTCTTT.

As DNA, the CDR3 is TGCGCCAGCAGCTACGGGACAGGGAAATTTACTGAAGCTTTCTTT. Protein product: CASSYGTGKFTEAFF. V is TRBV5-1 and J is TRBJ1-1; 9 positions match TRBD1. Germline V CDR1 and CDR2: SGHRS, YFSETQ. This CDR3 region has 15 residues. With V trimmed by 3 bases and J by 5 bases, 8 bases remained unmatched.

The V call is TRBV9, the J call TRBJ1-2; D is unclear. The CDR3 consists of 14 residues. CDR1 and CDR2 from the germline V gene are SGDLS and YYNGEE. With 3 bases removed from V and 0 bases from J, the gap between germline ends came to 9 bases. The CDR3 DNA reads TGTGCCAGCAGCGAGGGAGGGTCTAACTATGGCTACACCTTC. Residues: CASSEGGSNYGYTF. Combining the CDR3 with reference TRBV9 and TRBJ1-2 gives the whole variable domain DSGVTQTPKHLITATGQRVTLRCSPRSGDLSVYWYQQSLDQGLQFLIQYYNGEERAKGNILERFSAQQFPDLHSELNLSSLELGDSALYFCASSEGGSNYGYTFGSGTRLTVV.

This chain's CDR3 is CASSIRLENEKLFF. In DNA, the CDR3 is TGTGCCAGTAGTATCAGGTTGGAGAATGAAAAACTGTTTTTT. The chain links TRBV19 to TRBJ1-4; no firm D call. Germline assignment: CDR1 LNHDA and CDR2 SQIVND (reference sequence). With 3 bases removed from V and 5 bases from J, the gap between germline ends came to 10 bases. The CDR3 extends over 14 amino acids.

This clone was recorded once. The chain employs TRBV30 and TRBJ1-1, with 9 bases lining up with TRBD1. The junction had 2 bases not matched to a gene; V was cut back by 3 bases and J by 3 bases. Germline V gene data show CDR1 as GTSNPN and CDR2 as SVGIG (reference sequence). This CDR3 spans 13 amino acids. CDR3 sequence (DNA): TGTGCCTGGAGGGGACAGGGCTACACTGAAGCTTTCTTT. Its translation is CAWRGQGYTEAFF.

Only a few counts were recorded for this clone. The chain uses TRBV19 and TRBJ1-2, with TRBD1 matching 9 bases. Germline V gives CDR1 LNHDA, CDR2 SQIVND (reference sequence). V gave up 5 bases and J gave up 4 bases; unmatched junction bases: 11. This CDR3 comprises 16 residues. The CDR3 spells CASSPPDRGNFYGYTF. The DNA for the CDR3 is TGTGCCAGTAGTCCCCCGGACAGGGGAAATTTCTATGGCTACACCTTC. Complete variable domain (other parts from reference TRBV19 and TRBJ1-2): DGGITQSPKYLFRKEGQNVTLSCEQNLNHDAMYWYRQDPGQGLRLIYYSQIVNDFQKGDIAEGYSVSREKKESFPLTVTSAQKNPTAFYLCASSPPDRGNFYGYTFGSGTRLTVV.

V usage is TRBV28 and J usage is TRBJ2-7; TRBD2 agrees at 7 bases. V trimming: 6 bases; J trimming: 5 bases; junction bases outside the gene matches: 10. Germline V gene sequence: CDR1 MDHEN, CDR2 SYDVKM. The CDR3 runs to 14 residues. In nucleotides, the CDR3 is TGTGCCAGCAGCCCTGGCGGGGGTCTCCACGAGCAGTACTTC. Translating it yields CASSPGGGLHEQYF.

V is TRBV28 and J is TRBJ2-1; D unclear. CDR1 and CDR2 (germline): MDHEN, SYDVKM. The CDR3 is 14 amino acids. V was clipped by 8 bases and J by 0 bases, with 11 bases between them. CDR3 loop: CASSPPFSYNEQFF. The CDR3 nucleotides read TGTGCCAGCTCCCCCCCGTTCTCCTACAATGAGCAGTTCTTC.

V gene TRBV5-6 combines with J gene TRBJ2-3; D is unresolved. Per the germline V gene, CDR1 is SGHDT and CDR2 is YYEEEE. The CDR3 length is 12 residues. V was pared by 0 bases and J by 6 bases, with 5 bases between. The CDR3 is CASSLDSDTQYF. The CDR3 DNA follows: TGTGCCAGCAGCTTGGACAGCGATACGCAGTATTTT.

The chain couples TRBV6-4 to TRBJ2-3, with D possibly TRBD2 on 5 matching bases. Germline-derived CDR1 and CDR2 are MRHNA and SNTAGT. There are 15 residues in the CDR3. V gave up 3 bases and J gave up 2 bases, with 12 bases separating them. CDR3 sequence reads: CASSEVPGNTDTQYF. The CDR3 DNA reads TGTGCCAGCAGTGAGGTCCCGGGAAACACAGATACGCAGTATTTT.

The chain carries TRBV27 and TRBJ1-2; D remains unclear. This CDR3 is 13 amino acids long. The V and J ends lost 4 bases and 4 bases respectively, with 10 bases between them. Germline CDR1 reads MNHEY; CDR2 reads SMNVEV (reference sequence). Here the CDR3 reads CASSSRSFYGYTF. The CDR3 coding sequence is TGTGCCAGCAGTTCCCGGTCCTTCTATGGCTACACCTTC.

CDR3 loop: CASSQAQRAGAYEQYF. The DNA for the CDR3 is TGCGCCAGCAGCCAAGCTCAGAGGGCAGGGGCCTACGAGCAGTACTTC. J is TRBJ2-7 and V is TRBV4-1; TRBD1 is a possible D gene (6 bases). The V end was cut by 1 base, the J end by 2 bases, with 15 bases between. The CDR3 consists of 16 residues. Germline V gene sequence: CDR1 MGHRA, CDR2 YSYEKL.

The gene calls are TRBV4-3 and TRBJ1-2, with D possibly TRBD1 on 5 matching bases. V was trimmed by 2 bases and J by 0 bases, leaving 7 bases between them. CDR3 size: 14 residues. The germline CDR1 and CDR2 sequences are LGHNA and YSLEER. In DNA form, the CDR3 reads TGCGCCAGCAGCCAAATACAGGCTAACTATGGCTACACCTTC. Encoded protein: CASSQIQANYGYTF.

The rearrangement joins TRBV4-1 to TRBJ1-2, with a tentative D call TRBD1 (6 bases). V lost 1 base and J lost 6, with 12 bases in between. The CDR3 consists of 14 residues. CDR1 is MGHRA, CDR2 YSYEKL, per germline. CDR3 sequence: CASSQGGGGDGYTF. Here the CDR3 DNA reads TGCGCCAGCAGCCAAGGAGGGGGGGGCGATGGCTACACCTTC.

This chain uses TRBV28 with TRBJ2-2; perhaps TRBD2 as D (5 bases). Germline V gene sequence: CDR1 MDHEN, CDR2 SYDVKM. Trimming stripped 5 bases from V and 4 bases from J, with 14 bases between. The CDR3 spans 15 residues. CDR3 region: CASSRPLAGTGELFF. CDR3 nucleotide sequence: TGTGCCAGCAGTAGGCCGCTGGCGGGCACCGGGGAGCTGTTTTTT.

The chain employs TRBV18 and TRBJ2-7; TRBD1 might be the D (6 bases). Germline-derived CDR1 and CDR2 are KGHSH and LQKENI. With 4 bases removed from V and 3 bases from J, the gap between germline ends came to 22 bases. The CDR3 loop spans 17 amino acids. CDR3 sequence (DNA): TGTGCCAGCTCACACCAATCAGTCGGGACACCCAACTACGAGCAGTACTTC. Its protein is CASSHQSVGTPNYEQYF.

This chain joins TRBV5-1 and TRBJ2-2; D is possibly TRBD2 (5 bases). This CDR3 spans 14 amino acids. Germline-derived CDR1 and CDR2 are SGHRS and YFSETQ. The V gene lost 0 bases and the J gene lost 4 bases, with 7 bases spanning the gap. CDR3 loop: CASSLDGVTGELFF. CDR3 coding DNA: TGCGCCAGCAGCTTGGACGGGGTCACCGGGGAGCTGTTTTTT.

The chain links TRBV11-3 to TRBJ2-7; TRBD2 might be the D (5 bases). Germline V gene data show CDR1 as SGHNT and CDR2 as YENEEA. The CDR3 contains 13 residues. Trimming left V 8 bases short and J 0 bases short, with 11 bases between. The CDR3 sequence is CASVPGNSYEQYF. For the CDR3, the DNA is TGTGCCAGCGTCCCGGGGAACTCCTACGAGCAGTACTTC.

The CDR3: CSVVYRPPYEQYF. The CDR3, as DNA: TGCAGCGTTGTCTACAGACCTCCCTACGAGCAGTACTTC. The chain joins TRBV29-1 to TRBJ2-7; no firm D call. The V end was cut by 4 bases, the J end by 2 bases, with 12 bases between. The CDR3 runs to 13 residues. The germline gives CDR1 SQVTM, CDR2 ANQGSEA.

V and J are TRBV7-6 and TRBJ1-2; TRBD1 matches at 7 bases. Trimming removed 3 bases from V and 7 bases from J; junction bases left unmatched: 11. There are 15 residues in the CDR3. The V gene's germline CDR1 is SGHVS and CDR2 FNYEAQ. CDR3 region: CASSFKKGAQGGYTF. The CDR3 DNA follows: TGTGCCAGCAGCTTTAAAAAGGGGGCTCAGGGTGGCTACACCTTC.

DNA of the CDR3: TGCGCCAGCAGCCAAGTTATTGGGGTAGTTCTCGAGCAGTACTTC. It is translated as CASSQVIGVVLEQYF. V and J are TRBV4-3 and TRBJ2-7; D ambiguous. Germline lookup yields CDR1 LGHNA and CDR2 YSLEER. The CDR3 contains 15 residues. V lost 1 base and J 6 bases, leaving 16 bases between the germline ends.

V is TRBV18 and J is TRBJ1-4, with D possibly TRBD1 on 6 matching bases. V was shortened by 3 bases and J by 5 bases, with 13 bases between the two germline ends. Per germline, CDR1 KGHSH and CDR2 LQKENI. The CDR3 runs 15 residues. In DNA form, the CDR3 reads TGTGCCAGCTCACCGTCACAGGGCCCAAATGAAAAACTGTTTTTT. Its protein is CASSPSQGPNEKLFF.

V is TRBV28 and J is TRBJ2-5; D assignment may be TRBD1 or TRBD2 (5 bases each). This CDR3 region has 12 residues. The V and J ends lost 7 bases and 5 bases respectively, with 11 bases between them. Germline-derived CDR1 and CDR2 are MDHEN and SYDVKM. The CDR3 is CASKRGPETQYF. In nucleotides, the CDR3 is TGTGCCAGCAAGAGGGGCCCGGAGACCCAGTACTTC.

This CDR3 reads CASLRGSGANVLTF. The CDR3 region has the DNA TGTGCCAGCCTCAGGGGATCTGGGGCCAACGTCCTGACTTTC. The V gene is TRBV6-1, the J gene TRBJ2-6, with D possibly being TRBD1 (6 bases). V was shortened by 8 bases and J by 1 base, with 9 bases between the two germline ends. Germline CDR1 is MNHNS and CDR2 is SASEGT. This CDR3 has 14 residues.